These T cell receptor beta chains were read from a single sample in a study of OX40 agonist ivuxolimab in advanced cancers. Assay used: immunoSEQ multiplex PCR; TCRdb lists only in-frame clones, some missing. The repertoire holds about 25,000 clones, with about 86% as singletons. The starting material was CD4+ or CD8+ T cells sorted from blood, obtained in a trial of the OX40 agonist ivuxolimab. All receptors derive from an adult with an advanced solid tumor such as melanoma, head and neck, liver or kidney cancer. Both conserved end residues are trimmed from each CDR3. Size is omitted from some rows. Given values are once, few, many or a class for expanded clones.

V,length,size,CDR3
TRBV2,9,few,ASSLAYEQY
TRBV29-1,9,.,SVTRSGEQF
TRBV10-2,15,.,ASSGEVAGEWGNIQY
TRBV4-2,14,.,ASSPPGGQGADTQY
TRBV27,11,.,ASSFLSTDTQY
TRBV13,13,.,ASSTGLSSYNEQF
TRBV7-9,12,.,ASSPRTGEETQY
TRBV6-1,14,few,ASREGLVHPTYEQY
TRBV9,12,few,ASSVGESSYEQY
TRBV5-1,10,.,ASRDGTTEAF
TRBV7-8,10,once,ASSLGTYGYT
TRBV18,16,.,ASSRQLPPPSSYNEQF
TRBV7-6,11,.,ASSPGHPYEQY
TRBV2,9,.,ASKSGWGYT